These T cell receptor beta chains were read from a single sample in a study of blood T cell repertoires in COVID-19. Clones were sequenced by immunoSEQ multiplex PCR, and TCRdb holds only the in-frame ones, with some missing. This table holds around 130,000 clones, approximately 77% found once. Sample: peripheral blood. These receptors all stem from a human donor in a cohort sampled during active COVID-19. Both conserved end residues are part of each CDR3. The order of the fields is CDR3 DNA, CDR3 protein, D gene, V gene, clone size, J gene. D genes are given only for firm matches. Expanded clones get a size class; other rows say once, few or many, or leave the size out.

CDR3nt: TGTGCCAGTAGTTCAACCCGCCGGGGGACTGAAGCTTTCTTT
CDR3aa: CASSSTRRGTEAFF
d_gene: NA
v_gene: TRBV19
abundance: NA
j_gene: TRBJ1-1

CDR3nt: TGTGCCAGCAGCTACCGGGGGAGATACGAGCAGTACTTC
CDR3aa: CASSYRGRYEQYF
d_gene: NA
v_gene: TRBV6-5
abundance: NA
j_gene: TRBJ2-7

CDR3nt: TGTGCCAGCAGCTTGCCAGGAGGAGCCTACGAGCAGTACTTC
CDR3aa: CASSLPGGAYEQYF
d_gene: NA
v_gene: TRBV5-6
abundance: NA
j_gene: TRBJ2-7

CDR3nt: TGTGCCAGCAGTCTCCGGAGGGAGCAGTACTTC
CDR3aa: CASSLRREQYF
d_gene: NA
v_gene: TRBV25-1
abundance: NA
j_gene: TRBJ2-7

CDR3nt: TGTGCCAGCAGAACCGGACATGTCGAGCAGTACTTC
CDR3aa: CASRTGHVEQYF
d_gene: NA
v_gene: TRBV2
abundance: few
j_gene: TRBJ2-7

CDR3nt: TGTGCCAGTAGTTCTTCAGGGACATACACTGAAGCTTTCTTT
CDR3aa: CASSSSGTYTEAFF
d_gene: NA
v_gene: TRBV19
abundance: NA
j_gene: TRBJ1-1

CDR3nt: TGTGCCAGCAGCCAAGGGACAGGGGTTTTCTACGAGCAGTACTTC
CDR3aa: CASSQGTGVFYEQYF
d_gene: TRBD1
v_gene: TRBV14
abundance: NA
j_gene: TRBJ2-7

CDR3nt: TGTGCCAGCAGGGGACAGGGACGCCCCTACGAGCAGTACTTC
CDR3aa: CASRGQGRPYEQYF
d_gene: TRBD1
v_gene: TRBV13
abundance: NA
j_gene: TRBJ2-7

CDR3nt: TGCGCCAGCAGCTTGGAATTCAGCTACGAGCAGTACTTC
CDR3aa: CASSLEFSYEQYF
d_gene: NA
v_gene: TRBV5-1
abundance: NA
j_gene: TRBJ2-7

CDR3nt: TGTGCCAGCACCGCTCTCTTCGACAGGCCTAATTTCAAAGAGACCCAGTACTTC
CDR3aa: CASTALFDRPNFKETQYF
d_gene: NA
v_gene: TRBV7-9
abundance: NA
j_gene: TRBJ2-5

CDR3nt: TGTGCCACCAGCACCAACAGGGGGCGGGATGAGGCTTTCTTT
CDR3aa: CATSTNRGRDEAFF
d_gene: TRBD1
v_gene: TRBV15
abundance: NA
j_gene: TRBJ1-1

CDR3nt: TGTGCCAGCAGCCGATTGGACAGGGGGCTTTTTGGCTACACCTTC
CDR3aa: CASSRLDRGLFGYTF
d_gene: TRBD1
v_gene: TRBV14
abundance: NA
j_gene: TRBJ1-2

CDR3nt: TGTGCCAGCACCCTGGACAGTTTGAACACTGAAGCTTTCTTT
CDR3aa: CASTLDSLNTEAFF
d_gene: NA
v_gene: TRBV3-1/TRBV3-2
abundance: NA
j_gene: TRBJ1-1

CDR3nt: TGTGCCAGCAGCCCGCAGACAGGCTACGAGCAGTACTTC
CDR3aa: CASSPQTGYEQYF
d_gene: NA
v_gene: TRBV11-2
abundance: NA
j_gene: TRBJ2-7

CDR3nt: TGTGCCAGCAGCTCTGGCGGGGGGCTGGAGCAGTACTTC
CDR3aa: CASSSGGGLEQYF
d_gene: TRBD2
v_gene: TRBV11-2
abundance: few
j_gene: TRBJ2-7

CDR3nt: TGTGCCTGGAGAAGGGCTAGCGGGAGGTACGAGCAGTACTTC
CDR3aa: CAWRRASGRYEQYF
d_gene: TRBD2
v_gene: TRBV30
abundance: NA
j_gene: TRBJ2-7

CDR3nt: TGTGCCAGCAGTGGGACTAGCGGGAACTCTGGGGCCAACGTCCTGACTTTC
CDR3aa: CASSGTSGNSGANVLTF
d_gene: TRBD2
v_gene: TRBV25-1
abundance: NA
j_gene: TRBJ2-6